This T cell receptor beta chain was identified during a study of T cells in Graves' hyperthyroidism and ophthalmopathy. Study results and limitations: For ophthalmopathy, model prediction preceded onset by a median 6.5 months. Clonotypes that were expanded in thyroid above 0.001 mostly appeared in blood too.

This clonotype was found a few times. Antigen specificity is unknown. The germline gene is not matched at one end of the junction; a read error may be the cause. TCR beta CDR3 sequences were amplified from RNA transcripts. The study used the HTBI primer set for a first-round RT-PCR of the TCR CDR3. TCRdb processed the multiplex PCR reads anew with MiXCR; each CDR3 protein has one entry. The table records around 350,000 distinct CDR3 sequences, over 15% of them present only once. This CDR3 region has 13 residues. Germline CDR1 is MDHEN and CDR2 is SYDVKM. Stable disease denoted Graves' hyperthyroidism without ophthalmopathy progression within 18 months.

Sequencing input: blood. The clonotype originates from a young woman with Graves' hyperthyroidism. This chain connects TRBV28 to TRBJ2-4; D is unresolved. As DNA, the CDR3 is TGTGCCAGCAGTCTCCCGATAGCAAACATTAAGTACTTC. Its translation is CASSLPIANIKYF.